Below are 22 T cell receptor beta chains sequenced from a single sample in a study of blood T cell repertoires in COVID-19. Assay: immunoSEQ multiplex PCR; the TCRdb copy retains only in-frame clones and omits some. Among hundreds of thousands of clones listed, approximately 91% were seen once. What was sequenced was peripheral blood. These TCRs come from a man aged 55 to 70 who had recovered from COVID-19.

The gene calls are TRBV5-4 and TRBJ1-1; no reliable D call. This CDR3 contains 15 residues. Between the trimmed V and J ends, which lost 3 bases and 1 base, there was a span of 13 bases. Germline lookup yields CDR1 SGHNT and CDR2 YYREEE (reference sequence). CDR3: CASSYERHTNTEAFF. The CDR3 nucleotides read TGTGCCAGCAGCTATGAAAGACATACGAACACTGAAGCTTTCTTT.

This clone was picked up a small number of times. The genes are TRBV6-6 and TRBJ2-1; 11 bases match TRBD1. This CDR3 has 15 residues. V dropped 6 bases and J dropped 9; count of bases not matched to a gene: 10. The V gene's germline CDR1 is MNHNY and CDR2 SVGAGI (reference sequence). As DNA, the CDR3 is TGTGCCAGCAGAGGGGCTGGACAGGGGGCGCTTGAGCAGTTCTTC. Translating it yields CASRGAGQGALEQFF.

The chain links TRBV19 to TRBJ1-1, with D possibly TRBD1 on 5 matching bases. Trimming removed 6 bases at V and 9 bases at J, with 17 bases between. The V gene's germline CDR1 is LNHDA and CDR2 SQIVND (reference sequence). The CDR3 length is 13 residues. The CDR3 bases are TGTGCCAGTAGGCTAGACAGCGCCAAGCAAGCTTTCTTT. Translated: CASRLDSAKQAFF.

The CDR3 nucleotides are TGTGCCAGTAGTTTAACAGGGGCAAATTCACCCCTCCACTTT. It yields the protein CASSLTGANSPLHF. J is TRBJ1-6 and V is TRBV19; 7 bases match TRBD1. The CDR3 spans 14 residues. Per germline, CDR1 LNHDA and CDR2 SQIVND (reference sequence). V trimming: 5 bases; J trimming: 7 bases; junction bases outside the gene matches: 5.

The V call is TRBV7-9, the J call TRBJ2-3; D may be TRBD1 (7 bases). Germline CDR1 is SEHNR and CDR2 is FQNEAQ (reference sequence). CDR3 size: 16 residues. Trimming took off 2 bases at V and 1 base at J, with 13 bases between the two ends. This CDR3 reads CASSLRRGLGTDTQYF. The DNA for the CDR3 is TGTGCCAGCAGCTTACGGAGGGGGCTGGGCACAGATACGCAGTATTTT.

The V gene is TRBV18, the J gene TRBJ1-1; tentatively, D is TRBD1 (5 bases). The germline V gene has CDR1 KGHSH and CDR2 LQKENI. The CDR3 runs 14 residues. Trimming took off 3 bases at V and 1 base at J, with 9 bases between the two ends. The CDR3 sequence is CASSPLTANTEAFF. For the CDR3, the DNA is TGTGCCAGCTCACCGCTGACAGCGAACACTGAAGCTTTCTTT.

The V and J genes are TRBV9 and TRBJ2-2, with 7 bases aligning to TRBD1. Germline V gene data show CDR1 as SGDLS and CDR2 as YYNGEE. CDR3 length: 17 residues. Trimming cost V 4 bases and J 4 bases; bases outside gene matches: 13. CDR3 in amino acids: CASSPSPDRSVTGELFF. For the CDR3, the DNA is TGTGCCAGCAGCCCCAGCCCGGACAGGTCGGTCACCGGGGAGCTGTTTTTT. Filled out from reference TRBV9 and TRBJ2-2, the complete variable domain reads DSGVTQTPKHLITATGQRVTLRCSPRSGDLSVYWYQQSLDQGLQFLIQYYNGEERAKGNILERFSAQQFPDLHSELNLSSLELGDSALYFCASSPSPDRSVTGELFFGEGSRLTVL.

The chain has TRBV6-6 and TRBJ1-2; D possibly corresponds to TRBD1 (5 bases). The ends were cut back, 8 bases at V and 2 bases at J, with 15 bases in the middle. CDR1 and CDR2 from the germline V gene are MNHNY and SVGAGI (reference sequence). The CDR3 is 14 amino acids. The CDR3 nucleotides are TGTGCCAGCGCCCCCGCGGGGGGGAACTATGGCTACACCTTC. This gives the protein CASAPAGGNYGYTF.

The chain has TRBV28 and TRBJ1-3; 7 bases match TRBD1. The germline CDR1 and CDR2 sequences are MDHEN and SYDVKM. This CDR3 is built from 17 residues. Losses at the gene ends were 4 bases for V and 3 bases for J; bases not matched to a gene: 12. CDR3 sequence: CASSSLTGAGGGNTIYF. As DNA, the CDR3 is TGTGCCAGCAGTTCCCTTACAGGGGCTGGTGGTGGAAACACCATATATTTT.

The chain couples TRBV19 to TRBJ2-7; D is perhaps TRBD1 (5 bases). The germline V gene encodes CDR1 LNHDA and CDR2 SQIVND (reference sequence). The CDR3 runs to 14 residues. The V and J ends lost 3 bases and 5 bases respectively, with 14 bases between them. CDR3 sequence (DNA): TGTGCCAGTAGTATGGGGCAGGAACGCCACGAGCAGTACTTC. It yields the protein CASSMGQERHEQYF.

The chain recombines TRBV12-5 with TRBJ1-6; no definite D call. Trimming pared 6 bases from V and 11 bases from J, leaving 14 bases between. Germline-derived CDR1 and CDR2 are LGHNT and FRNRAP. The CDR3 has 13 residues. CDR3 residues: CASGGEGRTPLHF. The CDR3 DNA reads TGTGCTAGTGGCGGGGAGGGCCGAACACCCCTCCACTTT.

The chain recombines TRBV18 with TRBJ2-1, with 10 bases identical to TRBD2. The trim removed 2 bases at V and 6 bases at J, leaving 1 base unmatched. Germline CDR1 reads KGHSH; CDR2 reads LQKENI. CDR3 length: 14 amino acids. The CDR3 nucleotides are TGTGCCAGCTCACCAGGACTAGCGGTCAATGAGCAGTTCTTC. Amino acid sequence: CASSPGLAVNEQFF.

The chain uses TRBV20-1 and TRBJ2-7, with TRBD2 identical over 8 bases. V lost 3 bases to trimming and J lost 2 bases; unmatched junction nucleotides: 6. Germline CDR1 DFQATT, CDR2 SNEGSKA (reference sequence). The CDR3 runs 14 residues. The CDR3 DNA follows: TGCAGTGCTAGTATCGGGAGGGCCCCCTACGAGCAGTACTTC. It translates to CSASIGRAPYEQYF.

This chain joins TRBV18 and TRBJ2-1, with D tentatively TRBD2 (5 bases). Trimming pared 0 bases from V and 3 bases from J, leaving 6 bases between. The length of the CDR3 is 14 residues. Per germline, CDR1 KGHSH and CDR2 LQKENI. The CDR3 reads CASSPPSVYNEQFF. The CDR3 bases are TGTGCCAGCTCACCACCTAGCGTCTACAATGAGCAGTTCTTC.

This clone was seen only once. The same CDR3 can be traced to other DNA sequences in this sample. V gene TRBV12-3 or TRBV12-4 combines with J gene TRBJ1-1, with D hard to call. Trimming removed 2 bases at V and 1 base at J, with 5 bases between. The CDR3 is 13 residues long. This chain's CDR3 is CASSLRGNTEAFF. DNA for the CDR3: TGTGCCAGCAGTTTAAGAGGGAACACTGAAGCTTTCTTT.

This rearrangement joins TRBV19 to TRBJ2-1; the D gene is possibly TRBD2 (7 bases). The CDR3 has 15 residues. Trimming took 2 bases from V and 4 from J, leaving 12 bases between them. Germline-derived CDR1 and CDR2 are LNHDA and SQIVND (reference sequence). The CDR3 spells CASSIQSGTYNEQFF. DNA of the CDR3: TGTGCCAGTAGTATACAGAGCGGGACATACAATGAGCAGTTCTTC.

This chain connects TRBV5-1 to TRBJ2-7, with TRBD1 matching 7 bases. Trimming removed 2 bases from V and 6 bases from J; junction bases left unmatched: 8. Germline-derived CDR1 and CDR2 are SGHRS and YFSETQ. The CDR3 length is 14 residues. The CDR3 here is CASSLQGMGREQYF. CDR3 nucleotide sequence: TGCGCCAGCAGCTTACAGGGGATGGGGCGCGAGCAGTACTTC. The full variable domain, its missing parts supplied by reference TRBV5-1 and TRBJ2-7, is KAGVTQTPRYLIKTRGQQVTLSCSPISGHRSVSWYQQTPGQGLQFLFEYFSETQRNKGNFPGRFSGRQFSNSRSEMNVSTLELGDSALYLCASSLQGMGREQYFGPGTRLTVT.

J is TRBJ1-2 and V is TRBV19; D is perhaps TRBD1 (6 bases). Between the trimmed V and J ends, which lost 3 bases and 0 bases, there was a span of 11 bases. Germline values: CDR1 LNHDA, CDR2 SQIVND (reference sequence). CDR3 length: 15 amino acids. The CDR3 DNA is TGTGCCAGTAGTATCTCTCCAGGGGCTAACTATGGCTACACCTTC. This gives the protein CASSISPGANYGYTF.

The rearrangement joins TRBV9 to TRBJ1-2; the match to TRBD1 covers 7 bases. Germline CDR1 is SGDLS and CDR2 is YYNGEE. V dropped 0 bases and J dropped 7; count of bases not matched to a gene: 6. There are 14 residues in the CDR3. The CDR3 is CASSVATPGGGYTF. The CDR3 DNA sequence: TGTGCCAGCAGCGTAGCTACCCCAGGGGGTGGCTACACCTTC.

The CDR3 DNA reads as TGTGCCAGCAGTCCAACCCAGGGAAGGAATTCACCCCTCCACTTT. Translation gives CASSPTQGRNSPLHF. The gene calls are TRBV7-9 and TRBJ1-6; D is perhaps TRBD1 (5 bases). The CDR3 is made up of 15 amino acids. Germline CDR1 reads SEHNR; CDR2 reads FQNEAQ (reference sequence). V was trimmed by 6 bases and J by 7 bases, leaving 16 bases between them.

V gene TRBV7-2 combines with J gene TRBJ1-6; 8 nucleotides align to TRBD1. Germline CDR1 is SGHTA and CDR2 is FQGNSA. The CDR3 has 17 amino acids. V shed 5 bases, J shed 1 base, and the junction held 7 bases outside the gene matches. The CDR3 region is CASSPGGQGSYNSPLHF. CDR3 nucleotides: TGTGCCAGCAGCCCAGGGGGCCAGGGTTCCTATAATTCACCCCTCCACTTT.

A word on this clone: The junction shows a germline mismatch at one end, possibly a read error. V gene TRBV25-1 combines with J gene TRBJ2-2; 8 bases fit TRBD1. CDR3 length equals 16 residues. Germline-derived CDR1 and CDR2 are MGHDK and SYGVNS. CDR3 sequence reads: CTSSEGVRGRNGELFF. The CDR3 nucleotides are TGTACCAGCAGTGAAGGGGTCAGGGGGCGTAACGGGGAGCTGTTTTTT.